The clone carrying this T cell receptor beta chain was detected many times. No antigen is known for it. RNA was extracted from bulk tissue without any cell sorting. More than 3 cm separated this lung sample from the edge of the tumor. Between August and November 2014, newly diagnosed, chemotherapy-naive lung cancer patients underwent thoracic surgery in China. A modified ARM-PCR protocol with three rounds of nested PCR amplified TCRbeta. TCRdb re-called the multiplex PCR reads with MiXCR, one entry per CDR3 protein. Seen here are nearly 50,000 distinct CDR3 sequences, less than 70% observed once, and the top ten hold roughly 30%. This entry comes from a study of tumor and adjacent non-tumor tissue in lung cancer. Study background: The patients, around 11 men and about 5 women, were roughly 30 to 76 with stage I to III disease.

The study's findings and limits: Normal lung showed higher cumulative top 100 clone frequency than tumor.

Sequencing was performed on distant non-tumor lung tissue. This clonotype was obtained from a woman in her 70s with non-small cell lung cancer.

CDR3: CASSRKGGRGADTQYF. The CDR3 DNA reads TGTGCCAGCAGCCGAAAGGGCGGGCGAGGAGCAGATACGCAGTATTTT. The rearrangement uses TRBV5-4 and TRBJ2-3; tentatively, D is TRBD2 (5 bases). Germline V gene sequence: CDR1 SGHNT, CDR2 YYREEE (reference sequence). Trimming shortened V by 4 bases and J by 4 bases, and 19 bases separated the two germline ends. The CDR3 length is 16 residues.